This TCR beta chain was found in a study of blood T cell repertoires in COVID-19 (dated by TCRdb to about 2020). About the full investigation: Samples covering the acute and convalescent phases of COVID-19 were provided by collaborators in the United States, Italy and Spain. Deeply sampled blood TCRbeta repertoires from subjects exposed to, actively infected with, or recovered from COVID-19 were included in the dataset. The sample metadata nearly always contained a de-identified subject ID, COVID-19 status, age in years and sex. The prospective study material was composed of cDNA or gDNA derived from T cells, B-cell-depleted T cells, or PBMCs. Where HLA class I and class II types were available, the types were taken from metadata supplied by the sample provider, not from assay-based typing. The samples were drawn from the first 160 participants of the ongoing ImmuneRACE study and from some 1,300 subjects provided by 6 global collaborators. The repertoires were made available in a free public database intended to serve as a resource for research on the immune response to SARS-CoV-2. What the work shows at the level of the full study, not this receptor alone: How much clinical and demographic metadata was included differed by source and by participant, and the metadata was provided uncurated.

Inclusive of the bounding cysteine and phenylalanine, the CDR3 is 14 residues long. The sequence is cut down to CDR3 DNA, 42 bases in frame from base 1. CDR1 and CDR2 were assigned from the germline V gene as MDHEN and SYDVKM. Germline trimming: 6 bases from V, 4 bases from J; junction bases outside gene matches: 6. Of note for this clone: The clone's antigen remains unknown. Base qualities are not at hand, and no much larger clone is one base apart.

TCRbeta CDR3 regions were amplified from genomic DNA by means of the immunoSEQ Assay, a bias-controlled multiplex PCR. On the study's bioinformatics: The number of nucleated cells in each sample was estimated by amplification of reference gene primers within the assay. To quantify the absolute abundance of each unique TCRbeta CDR3 rearrangement, sequence reads were collapsed and filtered. For each sample, productive Simpson clonality was calculated as the square root of Simpson's diversity index across productive rearrangements. TCRdb stores this immuneACCESS table with in-frame sequences only. Part of the clones is absent; in the studies checked, under half of the shortfall reflects unresolved V genes, and no reason is known for the rest. V, J and clone size reflect that table, while D and trimming were determined from the DNA. This sample holds about 150,000 clones; approximately 86% were observed only once. The ten largest clonotypes hold 2.5% to 4% of the sample.

Whole blood was collected in K2EDTA tubes by collaborating institutions according to the institutions' own protocols. For TCRbeta analysis, collaborators shipped samples as frozen whole blood, isolated PBMCs, or DNA extracted from either of those sample types. Here the chain combines TRBV28 and TRBJ1-1; 9 bases in the junction line up with TRBD1. This receptor was taken from a man aged 70 or older with acute or convalescent COVID-19. Sequencing was done on a sample of peripheral blood. The DNA sequence is as follows: TGTGCCAGCAGGACACAGGGGGCGAGCACTGAAGCTTTCTTT. The encoded protein is CASRTQGASTEAFF.